This is a list of T cell receptor beta chains from one sample in a study of read filtering for tumor transcriptome and immune sequencing. TCRdb re-called the reads through MiXCR, storing one row per CDR3 protein. Of 90,000 or so distinct CDR3 sequences in the sample, about a fifth are singletons; the top ten hold roughly 11%. The sequenced material came from a population of CD138-negative cells sorted from bone marrow. The source is a donor at least 40 years old with multiple myeloma. Each CDR3 is given with its conserved first and last residue. D genes are given only for firm matches.

V gene | D gene | CDR3 length | CDR3 protein
TRBV29-1 | TRBD1 | 15 | CSVGGGTGETDTQYF
TRBV5-5 | NA | 14 | CASSLGPSSGEQYF
TRBV20-1 | NA | 13 | CSASRGNNQPQHF
TRBV29-1 | TRBD1 | 12 | CSVPDRGNEQFF
TRBV6-6 | NA | 16 | CASSYSKGERPGELFF
TRBV13 | NA | 13 | CASSGELNTEAFF
TRBV28 | TRBD1 | 15 | CASSPIQGVGETQYF
TRBV28 | NA | 15 | CASTSWDGGTGELFF
TRBV5-1 | NA | 13 | CASSLEVGEPQHF
TRBV6-5 | TRBD1 | 15 | CASSRLTGAQATQYF
TRBV5-1 | TRBD1 | 15 | CASSLVYQGAGEQYF
TRBV20-1 | NA | 13 | CSATGAVQTEQFF
TRBV4-2 | NA | 14 | CASSQGQGVKTQYF
TRBV7-9 | NA | 14 | CASSPGPVRQVQFF
TRBV7-2 | TRBD2 | 16 | CASRPRLASTTGELFF
TRBV7-9 | NA | 12 | CASSLVASEQFF
TRBV19 | NA | 15 | CASSIWRANTGELFF
TRBV2 | TRBD1 | 16 | CASRERTGGSHNERFF
TRBV3-1 | NA | 13 | CASSQAEGQPQHF
TRBV5-4 | NA | 15 | CASSSGTVNAYEQYF
TRBV20-1 | TRBD1 | 13 | CSAPRQGMGEQYF
TRBV5-1 | NA | 12 | CASSDLGTEAFF
TRBV29-1 | NA | 16 | CSVEDGEGSSYNEQFF
TRBV5-1 | TRBD1 | 15 | CASSVPGQGSYEQYF
TRBV18 | TRBD2 | 15 | CASSPAGGVTDTQYF
TRBV18 | NA | 11 | CASSPGHEAFF
TRBV6-6 | NA | 17 | CASSYRGGTDSGNTIYF
TRBV5-6 | TRBD1 | 16 | CASSSLGTASTDTQYF
TRBV28 | TRBD1 | 13 | CASSSTQGVEAFF
TRBV2 | TRBD2 | 14 | CARDLAGGRDTQYF
TRBV2 | NA | 13 | CASGFRQNTEAFF
TRBV6-6 | NA | 12 | CASSYDSQPQHF
TRBV20-1 | NA | 13 | CSASFGVNQPQHF
TRBV27 | NA | 15 | CASSLRLSLSTEAFF
TRBV28 | NA | 15 | CASSFRYRGDQPQHF
TRBV5-3 | NA | 16 | CARSLVTGFCYNEQFF
TRBV5-1 | NA | 14 | CASSSGASGNTIYF
TRBV5-1 | NA | 14 | CASSRTVGANVLTF
TRBV7-8 | NA | 13 | CASRTREKETQYF
TRBV30 | NA | 14 | CAWSVKGWAGELLF
TRBV4-2 | NA | 15 | CASSQEEGGADGYTF
TRBV7-9 | NA | 14 | CAITTESSYNEQSF
TRBV15 | TRBD2 | 16 | CATNPGLAGGQKTQYF